A selection of T cell receptor beta chains follows, all from one sample in a study of OX40 agonist ivuxolimab in advanced cancers. The repertoire was sequenced with immunoSEQ multiplex PCR; TCRdb's copy has only in-frame clones and lacks some. The repertoire includes approximately 50,000 clones, around four fifths of them detected once, and 3% to 4.5% sits in the top ten. Source: CD4+ or CD8+ T cells sorted from blood, taken in a trial of the OX40 agonist ivuxolimab. The receptors come from an adult with an advanced solid tumor such as melanoma, head and neck, liver or kidney cancer. The CDR3 runs from the conserved cysteine through the conserved F or W. Fields, in order: J gene, V gene, clone size, D gene, CDR3 DNA, CDR3 protein. The D gene is left open where the match is weak. Not all rows give a size; the values are once, few, many and, for expanded clones, a class.

>TRBJ1-6|TRBV4-3|-|-
TGCGCCAGCAGCCAAGATTGGGGAGGGGGGTCCTATAATTCACCCCTCCACTTT
CASSQDWGGGSYNSPLHF
>TRBJ2-1|TRBV7-2|-|TRBD2
TGTGCCAGCAGCTTAGTGAGCGGGGGGGCCAATGAGCAGTTCTTC
CASSLVSGGANEQFF
>TRBJ2-3|TRBV7-3|-|TRBD2
TGTGCCAGCAGCCCAGGCCCGAGGACTAGCGGGGGGCTGGGAGATACGCAGTATTTT
CASSPGPRTSGGLGDTQYF
>TRBJ2-7|TRBV7-3|-|TRBD1
TGTGCCAGCAGCCAAGCGGGACAGGGGGGCTACGAGCAGTACTTC
CASSQAGQGGYEQYF
>TRBJ2-3|TRBV30|-|TRBD2
TGTGCCTGGAGTGTAGGAACTAGCGGCCGAACAGATACGCAGTATTTT
CAWSVGTSGRTDTQYF
>TRBJ1-2|TRBV18|-|-
TGTGCCAGCTCACCGGGGACACCTAACTATGGCTACACCTTC
CASSPGTPNYGYTF
>TRBJ2-3|TRBV25-1|-|-
TGTGCCAGCAGTGACCGGGGCCACACAGATACGCAGTATTTT
CASSDRGHTDTQYF
>TRBJ1-4|TRBV18|-|-
TGTGCCAGCTCACCCTTTCCGGGGAATAATGAAAAACTGTTTTTT
CASSPFPGNNEKLFF
>TRBJ2-2|TRBV6-6|-|TRBD2
TGTGCCAGCCGCCCTAGCGGGGGGCCCAACACCGGGGAGCTGTTTTTT
CASRPSGGPNTGELFF
>TRBJ1-1|TRBV11-2|-|TRBD1
TGTGCCAGCAGCTACGGGACAGGGGACACTGAAGCTTTCTTT
CASSYGTGDTEAFF
>TRBJ1-4|TRBV28|-|-
TGTGCCAGCAGTTTTACTAATGAAAAACTGTTTTTT
CASSFTNEKLFF
>TRBJ1-5|TRBV7-2|few|-
TGTGCCAGCACCCCCCTGGCAGGGAATGATCAGCCCCAGCATTTT
CASTPLAGNDQPQHF
>TRBJ1-2|TRBV5-4|-|-
TGTGCCAGCAGCTTCGGTGGGACCAACTATGGCTACACCTTC
CASSFGGTNYGYTF
>TRBJ1-5|TRBV28|few|-
TGTGCCAGCACAACTAATCAGCCCCAGCATTTT
CASTTNQPQHF
>TRBJ2-3|TRBV14|-|-
TGTGCCAGCAGCCAAGTTCCAGGGGTCGGCACAGATACGCAGTATTTT
CASSQVPGVGTDTQYF
>TRBJ2-7|TRBV11-2|-|-
TGTGCCAGCAGCTTAAGGGGGGAAAGCTCCTACGAGCAGTACTTC
CASSLRGESSYEQYF
>TRBJ2-1|TRBV7-2|-|-
TGTGCCAGCAGTCAACTGCGTAACAATGAGCAGTTCTTC
CASSQLRNNEQFF
>TRBJ2-7|TRBV23-1|-|-
TGCGCCAGCAGAAGGGGAACCTACGAGCAGTACTTC
CASRRGTYEQYF
>TRBJ2-5|TRBV14|-|-
TGTGCCAGCAGCCAAGGCCGGTGGGGCGGGGCGGAGACCCAGTACTTC
CASSQGRWGGAETQYF
>TRBJ2-7|TRBV6-5|-|-
TGTGCCAGCAGTTACCACGAAGGTTATTCTTACGAGCAGTACTTC
CASSYHEGYSYEQYF
>TRBJ2-3|TRBV21-1|-|-
TGTGCCAGCAGCAAAGCGGACAGGCCGTGGACAGATACGCAGTATTTT
CASSKADRPWTDTQYF
>TRBJ2-1|TRBV7-3|-|TRBD2
TGTGCCAGCAGCACTAGCGGGGCCAATGAGCAGTTCTTC
CASSTSGANEQFF
>TRBJ1-5|TRBV5-5|once|TRBD1
TGTGCCAGCAGCTTAGGGGGCTATAGCAATCAGCCCCAGCATTTT
CASSLGGYSNQPQHF
>TRBJ1-3|TRBV15|-|-
TGTGCCACCAGCTATGGACCCGGCAACACCATATATTTT
CATSYGPGNTIYF
>TRBJ1-4|TRBV25-1|-|-
TGTGCCAGCAGGGCCCCGGAGACTAATGAAAAACTGTTTTTT
CASRAPETNEKLFF
>TRBJ1-4|TRBV6-6|-|-
TGTGCCAGCAGTCGCCGGGAGGAAAAACTGTTTTTT
CASSRREEKLFF
>TRBJ1-3|TRBV5-1|-|-
TGCGCCAGCAGCTTGGTGCCTGGCACTACCTCTGGAAACACCATATATTTT
CASSLVPGTTSGNTIYF
>TRBJ2-5|TRBV18|-|TRBD2
TGTGCCAGCTCACGAGGACTAGCGGGGGGACAAGAGACCCAGTACTTC
CASSRGLAGGQETQYF
>TRBJ1-2|TRBV5-6|-|-
TGTGCCAGCAGCTTCACCGTAGGCGGCTACACCTTC
CASSFTVGGYTF
>TRBJ2-6|TRBV7-2|-|-
TGTGCCAGCACCCCGAGGGGGAATTACCGAAACTCTGGGGCCAACGTCCTGACTTTC
CASTPRGNYRNSGANVLTF
>TRBJ2-7|TRBV7-3|-|TRBD1
TGTGCCAGCAGCCCAGGACAGGGGTATGAGCAGTACTTC
CASSPGQGYEQYF
>TRBJ2-3|TRBV19|-|TRBD2
TGTGCCAGTAGTTCCCGGGGGGATGTGAATACGCAGTATTTT
CASSSRGDVNTQYF
>TRBJ2-3|TRBV28|-|TRBD2
TGTGCCAGCAAGTTCCCGGGGGGAGGGTTCCGGGATACGCAGTATTTT
CASKFPGGGFRDTQYF
>TRBJ1-1|TRBV2|-|TRBD1
TGTGCCAGCACCCCTCCCGGGACAGCAAACACTGAAGCTTTCTTT
CASTPPGTANTEAFF
>TRBJ2-3|TRBV5-1|-|TRBD2
TGCGCCAGCAGCTTGGCTAGCGGGACTAGCACAGATACGCAGTATTTT
CASSLASGTSTDTQYF
>TRBJ1-1|TRBV6-1|-|-
TGTGCCAGCAGTCCTAGACTACAGGGTTCTGAAGCTTTCTTT
CASSPRLQGSEAFF
>TRBJ1-2|TRBV7-3|-|-
TGTGCCAGCAGCCCCGACACTAACTATGGCTACACCTTC
CASSPDTNYGYTF
>TRBJ2-7|TRBV9|-|TRBD1
TGTGCCAGCAGCTACCGGGACAGGGCCTACGAGCAGTACTTC
CASSYRDRAYEQYF
>TRBJ2-7|TRBV27|-|TRBD2
TGTGCCAGCAGTTCAACCTTACTAGCGGGGTACTACGAGCAGTACTTC
CASSSTLLAGYYEQYF
>TRBJ2-3|TRBV11-2|-|-
TGTGCCAGCAGCCCCCGACTCGGTGATACGCAGTATTTT
CASSPRLGDTQYF
>TRBJ1-5|TRBV4-2|few|-
TGTGCCAGCAGCCAAGGGGCAGTTCAGCCCCAGCATTTT
CASSQGAVQPQHF
>TRBJ2-2|TRBV11-3|-|-
TGTGCCAGCATCCATCCGGGGGCAGGGGAGCTGTTTTTT
CASIHPGAGELFF
>TRBJ1-6|TRBV5-1|-|TRBD1
TGCGCCAGCAGCGTCCGGGACAGGGGTAACTCACCCCTCCACTTT
CASSVRDRGNSPLHF
>TRBJ1-1|TRBV6-5|-|-
TGTGCCAGCAGTTACGGGGGCTTAGGCACTGAAGCTTTCTTT
CASSYGGLGTEAFF
>TRBJ1-6|TRBV6-1|-|-
TGTGCCAGCAGTGCGGATTCTAATTCACCCCTCCACTTT
CASSADSNSPLHF
>TRBJ2-1|TRBV9|-|-
TGTGCCAGCAGCGTAGGAGACTCCCTGTCATCCTTCTCCTACAATGAGCAGTTCTTC
CASSVGDSLSSFSYNEQFF
>TRBJ2-3|TRBV28|few|-
TGTGCCAGCAGGGGCTTTTCCACAGATACGCAGTATTTT
CASRGFSTDTQYF
>TRBJ2-7|TRBV28|once|TRBD2
TGTGCCAGCAGTCCCCCAGGTAGCGGGGGAACAGGCTCCTACGAGCAGTACTTC
CASSPPGSGGTGSYEQYF
>TRBJ2-7|TRBV4-3|-|-
TGCGCCAGCAGCCAGTCGGCTGCCTACGAGCAGTACTTC
CASSQSAAYEQYF
>TRBJ2-7|TRBV19|-|-
TGTGCCAGTAGTACCTCGGGGCCAACCTACGAGCAGTACTTC
CASSTSGPTYEQYF
>TRBJ2-7|TRBV2|-|-
TGTGCCAGCAGTGACAGCGCCTACGAGCAGTACTTC
CASSDSAYEQYF
>TRBJ1-5|TRBV7-4|-|-
TGTGCCAGCAGCTTACAGTCTCGGACCGCCCGCAGCAATCAGCCCCAGCATTTT
CASSLQSRTARSNQPQHF
>TRBJ2-5|TRBV30|-|-
TGTGCCTGGACCTGGGGGGGCCGGGAGACCCAGTACTTC
CAWTWGGRETQYF
>TRBJ2-5|TRBV7-3|many|-
TGTGCCAGCAGCTCGGACTACTTGGAGACCCAGTACTTC
CASSSDYLETQYF
>TRBJ2-2|TRBV18|-|-
TGTGCCAGCTCACCCCCGACAAATACCGGGGAGCTGTTTTTT
CASSPPTNTGELFF